This T cell receptor beta chain was captured in a study of Graves' ophthalmopathy and Graves' hyperthyroidism listed by TCRdb under 2018. At the level of the whole study: Peripheral blood was collected at initial diagnosis, before any treatment. Once sampling was done, hyperthyroidism patients were given methimazole at a starting dose of 30 mg daily, while ophthalmopathy patients were given high-dose intravenous methylprednisolone. In total, 135 blood samples were TCR-sequenced: around 42 ophthalmopathy, under 85 hyperthyroidism and roughly 17 hyperthyroidism-to-ophthalmopathy patients. The independent validation cohort included 20 or so hyperthyroidism patients plus 17 patients who later progressed from hyperthyroidism to ophthalmopathy. T-cell repertoires of thyroid tissue and blood were compared in six hyperthyroidism patients. The study used signatures of the TCR beta repertoire to tell Graves' ophthalmopathy apart from Graves' hyperthyroidism and to predict which patients would progress to ophthalmopathy. To explore V-J signatures that separate ophthalmopathy from hyperthyroidism, a discovery set of about a hundred patients was enrolled, consisting of approximately 44 with ophthalmopathy and roughly 57 with stable hyperthyroidism.

This clonotype came up a few times. Its antigen is currently not known. The input lacks base qualities; no much larger clone sits a single base away. The CDR3 holds 16 amino acids from the cysteine to the phenylalanine. Solely the CDR3 DNA is kept, with 48 bases framed from the first base. V is cut by 3 bases and J by 1 base, and the space between the germline ends is 17 bases. CDR1 and CDR2 were assigned from the germline V gene as SGDLS and YYNGEE. Ophthalmopathy patients had moderately to severely active disease, Clinical Activity Score of at least 3, NOSPECS grade of at least 4, and disease duration under 3 months. Anyone with other autoimmune diseases, uncontrolled infections, pregnancy or lactation was excluded from the study. Clinical symptoms, serum thyroxine, TRAb, thyroid ultrasound and orbital computed tomography were used for diagnosis. Ficoll-Paque density gradient centrifugation was used to isolate PBMCs from about 10 ml of fresh peripheral blood. Total RNA was extracted with Trizol reagent and quality-checked on an Agilent 2100 Bioanalyzer.

The paper as a whole reports these results and caveats: Sample size was not predetermined statistically, and investigators were not blinded to group allocation. In validation, the model predicted ophthalmopathy progression with about 71% sensitivity and around 72% specificity; some 13 predicted patients were CT-confirmed with GO in a median of about 6.2 months. Ophthalmopathy was separated from stable hyperthyroidism by the 13-signature model with about 85% sensitivity and around 81% specificity in cross-validation and with 80%/75% in the test set. Most expanded thyroid clonotypes with a frequency above 0.001 also appeared in blood, which suggests that blood repertoires may reflect the immune response in the thyroid.

For repertoire sequencing, TCR beta CDR3 regions were amplified from RNA transcripts. The first round of RT-PCR was done with HTBI primers and the Qiagen OneStep RT-PCR kit, and was followed by a second round of multiplex PCR, then size selection and purification. Libraries were sequenced on an Illumina HiSeq2000 using paired-end 100 bp reads. Processing in the source paper ran as follows. SOAPnuke was used for read processing, and reads with adapters, uncalled bases, a mean Phred below 15, or no exact constant-primer or identifier match were discarded. High-quality paired reads were merged with COPE v1.2.5. Clonotypes were defined as unique nucleotide sequences and were aligned to IMGT TRB V, D and J references using MiTCR v1.1. Only V-J combinations with frequency above 0.0001 were analysed, covering 99% to 99.2% of repertoires. For each V-J combination, a TCR clonal expansion and chaos score was defined as the ratio of F50 clonal expansion to chaos observed in the TCRdist matrix. Features were reduced by Welch's t-statistics and random forest to around 14 V-J combinations, which fed a naive Bayes classifier. The Morisita-Horn index was used to measure how similar the thyroid and blood repertoires were. The raw public reads went through TCRdb reprocessing: fastp at Q25, MiXCR clone calling, in-frame beta chains kept. Duplicate CDR3 protein sequences are folded into a single record with the most common DNA and genes. It is TCRdb's table, rather than the study itself, that gives the V and J calls and clone size. Here the sample has about 700,000 distinct CDR3 sequences; roughly 40% occur a single time. Roughly 45% of the sample comes from the top ten.

The sequencing input was peripheral blood. Rearrangement joined TRBV9 to TRBJ2-7, and perhaps TRBD1 as D gene, on 6 matching bases. The source is an adult man with Graves' ophthalmopathy. The DNA is TGTGCCAGCAGCGGACAAACAGGGTTAACATCCTACGAGCAGTACTTC. This is translated as CASSGQTGLTSYEQYF. Extended through the reference TRBV9 and TRBJ2-7 proteins, this CDR3 yields the full variable domain: DSGVTQTPKHLITATGQRVTLRCSPRSGDLSVYWYQQSLDQGLQFLIQYYNGEERAKGNILERFSAQQFPDLHSELNLSSLELGDSALYFCASSGQTGLTSYEQYFGPGTRLTVT.